What follows is one TCR beta chain and its context. This record comes from a study of blood T cell repertoires in COVID-19. Looking at the study overall: From the United States, Italy and Spain came samples of acute and convalescent COVID-19. In each case, the material was cDNA or gDNA derived from T cells, B-cell-depleted T cells, or PBMCs.

In the study's own analysis: The assay estimated nucleated cells by amplifying reference gene primers. Using immunoSEQ multiplex PCR, the repertoire was profiled, and TCRdb retains in-frame clones only, with some absent. The V and J calls and clone size come from that table; D and trimming were worked out from the DNA. The sample consists of about 90,000 clones, about 91% of them appearing once. V was shortened by 2 bases and J by 5 bases, with 9 bases between the two germline ends. CDR3 length equals 13 residues. The clonotype comes from a man in his sixties with acute or convalescent COVID-19. The sample taken for sequencing was peripheral blood. This chain uses TRBV12-3 or TRBV12-4 with TRBJ2-5; possible D gene TRBD2, 6 bases. CDR3 residues: CASSLNGGETQYF. The CDR3 DNA sequence: TGTGCCAGCAGTTTAAATGGAGGGGAGACCCAGTACTTC.